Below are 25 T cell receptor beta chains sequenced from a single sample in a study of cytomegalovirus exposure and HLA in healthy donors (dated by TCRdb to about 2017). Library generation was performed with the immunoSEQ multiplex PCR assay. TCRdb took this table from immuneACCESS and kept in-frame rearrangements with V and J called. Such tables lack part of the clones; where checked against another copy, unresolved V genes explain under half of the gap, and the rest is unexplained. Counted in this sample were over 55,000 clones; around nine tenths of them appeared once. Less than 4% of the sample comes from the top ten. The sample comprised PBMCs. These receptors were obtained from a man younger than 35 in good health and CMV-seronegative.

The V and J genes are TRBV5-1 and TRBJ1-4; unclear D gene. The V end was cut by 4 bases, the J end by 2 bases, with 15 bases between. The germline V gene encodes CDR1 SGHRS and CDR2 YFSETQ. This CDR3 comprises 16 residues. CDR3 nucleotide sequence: TGCGCCAGCAGCCCAGGTGAGGGTTGGACTAATGAAAAACTGTTTTTT. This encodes CASSPGEGWTNEKLFF.

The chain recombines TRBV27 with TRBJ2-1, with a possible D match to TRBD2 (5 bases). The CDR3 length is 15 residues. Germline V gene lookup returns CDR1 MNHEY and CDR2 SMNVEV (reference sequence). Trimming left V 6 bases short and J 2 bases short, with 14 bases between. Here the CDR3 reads CASSLEGNPYNEQFF. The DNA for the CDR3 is TGTGCCAGCAGCTTAGAGGGAAATCCCTACAATGAGCAGTTCTTC.

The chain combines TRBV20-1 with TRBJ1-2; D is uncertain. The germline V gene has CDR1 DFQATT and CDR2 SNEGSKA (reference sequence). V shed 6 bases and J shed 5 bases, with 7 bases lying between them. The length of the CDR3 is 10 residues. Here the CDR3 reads CSATEYGYTF. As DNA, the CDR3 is TGCAGTGCCACAGAGTATGGCTACACCTTC.

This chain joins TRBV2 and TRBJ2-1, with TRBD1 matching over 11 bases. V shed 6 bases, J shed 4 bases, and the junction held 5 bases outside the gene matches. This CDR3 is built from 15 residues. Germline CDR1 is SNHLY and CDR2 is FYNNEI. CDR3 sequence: CASRVGQGAYNEQFF. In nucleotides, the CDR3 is TGTGCCAGCAGGGTCGGACAGGGGGCGTACAATGAGCAGTTCTTC.

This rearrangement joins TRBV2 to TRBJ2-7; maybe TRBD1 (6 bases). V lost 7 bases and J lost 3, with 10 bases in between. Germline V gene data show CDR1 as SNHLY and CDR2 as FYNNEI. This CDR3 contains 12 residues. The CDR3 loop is CASTEDSYEQYF. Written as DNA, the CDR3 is TGTGCCAGCACCGAGGACAGCTACGAGCAGTACTTC.

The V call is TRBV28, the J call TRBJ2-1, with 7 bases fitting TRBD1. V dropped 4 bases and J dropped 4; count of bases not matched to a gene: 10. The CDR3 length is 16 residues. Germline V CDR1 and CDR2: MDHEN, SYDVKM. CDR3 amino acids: CASSYRDRRRYNEQFF. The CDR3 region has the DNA TGTGCCAGCAGTTACCGGGACAGAAGAAGATACAATGAGCAGTTCTTC. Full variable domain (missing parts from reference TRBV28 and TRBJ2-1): DVKVTQSSRYLVKRTGEKVFLECVQDMDHENMFWYRQDPGLGLRLIYFSYDVKMKEKGDIPEGYSVSREKKERFSLILESASTNQTSMYLCASSYRDRRRYNEQFFGPGTRLTVL.

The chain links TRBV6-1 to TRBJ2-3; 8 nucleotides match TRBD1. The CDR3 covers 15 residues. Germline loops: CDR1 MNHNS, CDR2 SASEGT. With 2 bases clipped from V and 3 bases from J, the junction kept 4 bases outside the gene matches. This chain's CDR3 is CASSEMDRATDTQYF. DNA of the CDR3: TGTGCCAGCAGTGAAATGGACAGGGCGACAGATACGCAGTATTTT.

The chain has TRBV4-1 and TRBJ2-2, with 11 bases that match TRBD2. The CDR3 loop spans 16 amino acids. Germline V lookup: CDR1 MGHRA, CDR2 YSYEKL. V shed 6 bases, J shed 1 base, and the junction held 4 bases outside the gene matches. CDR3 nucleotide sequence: TGCGCCAGCAGTTTTGGACTAGCGGGGAACACCGGGGAGCTGTTTTTT. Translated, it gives CASSFGLAGNTGELFF.

Written as DNA, the CDR3 is TGCGCCAGCAGCTCTTCGGGTGTCGGGGAGACCCAGTACTTC. Protein product: CASSSSGVGETQYF. The V and J genes are TRBV5-1 and TRBJ2-5; no reliable D call. V dropped 3 bases and J dropped 5 bases, with 14 bases sitting between them. This CDR3 comprises 14 residues. Per germline, CDR1 SGHRS and CDR2 YFSETQ.

This chain's CDR3 is CASSLRGNYEQYF. CDR3 sequence (DNA): TGTGCCAGCAGCTTAAGGGGGAACTACGAGCAGTACTTC. This chain joins TRBV11-3 and TRBJ2-7; D is perhaps TRBD1 (6 bases). Trimming removed 2 bases at V and 3 bases at J, with 8 bases between. Germline V lookup: CDR1 SGHNT, CDR2 YENEEA. The CDR3 is 13 amino acids.

The CDR3 here is CASSLSPGINTGELFF. DNA for the CDR3: TGTGCCAGCAGTTTATCTCCAGGGATCAACACCGGGGAGCTGTTTTTT. The rearrangement joins TRBV28 to TRBJ2-2, with D tentatively TRBD1 (5 bases). V was trimmed by 1 base and J by 2 bases, leaving 11 bases between them. Looked up from germline, CDR1 is MDHEN and CDR2 is SYDVKM. The CDR3 loop spans 16 amino acids.

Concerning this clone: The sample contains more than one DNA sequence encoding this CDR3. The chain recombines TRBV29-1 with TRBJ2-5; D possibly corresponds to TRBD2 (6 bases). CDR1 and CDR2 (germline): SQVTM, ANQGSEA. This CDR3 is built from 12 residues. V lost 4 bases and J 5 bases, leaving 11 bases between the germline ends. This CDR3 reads CSVGDGGETQYF. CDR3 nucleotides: TGCAGCGTTGGGGACGGAGGGGAGACCCAGTACTTC. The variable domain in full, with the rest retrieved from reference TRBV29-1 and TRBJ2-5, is SAVISQKPSRDICQRGTSLTIQCQVDSQVTMMFWYRQQPGQSLTLIATANQGSEATYESGFVIDKFPISRPNLTFSTLTVSNMSPEDSSIYLCSVGDGGETQYFGPGTRLLVL.

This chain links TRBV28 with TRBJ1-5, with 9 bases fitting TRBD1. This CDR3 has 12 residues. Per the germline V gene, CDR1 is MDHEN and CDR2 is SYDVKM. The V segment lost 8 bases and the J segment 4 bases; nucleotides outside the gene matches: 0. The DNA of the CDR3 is TGTGCCAGCGGACAGGGGAATCAGCCCCAGCATTTT. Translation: CASGQGNQPQHF.

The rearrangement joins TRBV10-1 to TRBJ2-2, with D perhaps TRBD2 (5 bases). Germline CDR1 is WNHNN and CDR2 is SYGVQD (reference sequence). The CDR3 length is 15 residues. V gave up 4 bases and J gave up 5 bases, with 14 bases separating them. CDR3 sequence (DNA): TGCGCCAGCAGTGCCGGACTTTCGAGAACCGGGGAGCTGTTTTTT. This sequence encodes CASSAGLSRTGELFF.

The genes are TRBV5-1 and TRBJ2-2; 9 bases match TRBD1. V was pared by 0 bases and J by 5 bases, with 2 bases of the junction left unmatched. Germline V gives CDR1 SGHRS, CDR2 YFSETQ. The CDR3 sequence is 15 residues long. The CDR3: CASSLGQGGTGELFF. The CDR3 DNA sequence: TGCGCCAGCAGCTTGGGACAGGGGGGTACCGGGGAGCTGTTTTTT.

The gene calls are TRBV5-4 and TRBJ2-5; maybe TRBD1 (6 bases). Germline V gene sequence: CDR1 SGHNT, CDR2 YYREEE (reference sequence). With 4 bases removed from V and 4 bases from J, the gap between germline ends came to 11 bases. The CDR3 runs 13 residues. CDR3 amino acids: CASSQQGPETQYF. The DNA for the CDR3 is TGTGCCAGCAGCCAACAGGGCCCAGAGACCCAGTACTTC.

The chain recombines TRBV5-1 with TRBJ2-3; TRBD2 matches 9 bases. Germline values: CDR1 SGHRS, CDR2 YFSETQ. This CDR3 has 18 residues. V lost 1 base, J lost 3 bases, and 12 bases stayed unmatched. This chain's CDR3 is CASSLTSSSGKSTDTQYF. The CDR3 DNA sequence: TGCGCCAGCAGCTTGACTTCCTCTAGCGGGAAGTCTACAGATACGCAGTATTTT.

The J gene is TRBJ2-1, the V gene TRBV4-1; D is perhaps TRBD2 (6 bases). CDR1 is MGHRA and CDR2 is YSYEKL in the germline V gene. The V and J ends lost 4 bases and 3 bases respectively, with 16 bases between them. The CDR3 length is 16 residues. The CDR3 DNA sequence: TGCGCCAGCAGCCCGCCCCCGGGAGCCGTCTACAATGAGCAGTTCTTC. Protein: CASSPPPGAVYNEQFF.

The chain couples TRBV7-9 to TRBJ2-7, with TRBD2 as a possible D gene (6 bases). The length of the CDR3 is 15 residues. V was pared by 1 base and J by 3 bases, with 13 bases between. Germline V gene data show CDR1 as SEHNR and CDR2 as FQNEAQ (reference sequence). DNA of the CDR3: TGTGCCAGCAGCTTAGTGGGAGGAACAATCTACGAGCAGTACTTC. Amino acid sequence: CASSLVGGTIYEQYF.

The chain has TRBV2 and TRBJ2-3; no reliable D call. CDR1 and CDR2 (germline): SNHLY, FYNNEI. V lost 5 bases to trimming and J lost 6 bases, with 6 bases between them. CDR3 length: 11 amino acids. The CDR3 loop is CASSLSDTQYF. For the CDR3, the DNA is TGTGCCAGCAGTCTTTCGGATACGCAGTATTTT.

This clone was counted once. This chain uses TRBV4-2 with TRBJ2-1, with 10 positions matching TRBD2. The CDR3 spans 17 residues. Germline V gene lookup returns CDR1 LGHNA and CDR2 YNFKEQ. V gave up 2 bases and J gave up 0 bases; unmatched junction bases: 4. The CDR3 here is CASSQRASGSSYNEQFF. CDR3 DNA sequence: TGTGCCAGCAGCCAACGGGCTAGCGGGAGCTCCTACAATGAGCAGTTCTTC.

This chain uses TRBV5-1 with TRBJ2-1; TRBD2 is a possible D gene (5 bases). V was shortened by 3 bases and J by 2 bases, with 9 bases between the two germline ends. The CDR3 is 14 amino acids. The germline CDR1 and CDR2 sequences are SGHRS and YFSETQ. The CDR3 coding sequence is TGCGCCAGCAGCTGGGGAGCTACCTACAATGAGCAGTTCTTC. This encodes CASSWGATYNEQFF.

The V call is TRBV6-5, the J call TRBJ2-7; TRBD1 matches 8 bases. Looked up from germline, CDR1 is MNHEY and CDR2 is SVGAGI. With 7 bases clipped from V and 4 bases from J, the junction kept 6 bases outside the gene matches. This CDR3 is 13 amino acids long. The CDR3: CASKGTGRYEQYF. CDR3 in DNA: TGTGCCAGCAAGGGGACAGGTCGGTACGAGCAGTACTTC.

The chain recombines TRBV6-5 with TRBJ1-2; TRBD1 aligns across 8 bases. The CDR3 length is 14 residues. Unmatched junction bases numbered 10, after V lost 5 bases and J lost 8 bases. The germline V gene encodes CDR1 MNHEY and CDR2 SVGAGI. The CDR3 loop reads CASSAQGGSEGYTF. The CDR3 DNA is TGTGCCAGCAGTGCACAGGGGGGATCGGAGGGCTACACCTTC.

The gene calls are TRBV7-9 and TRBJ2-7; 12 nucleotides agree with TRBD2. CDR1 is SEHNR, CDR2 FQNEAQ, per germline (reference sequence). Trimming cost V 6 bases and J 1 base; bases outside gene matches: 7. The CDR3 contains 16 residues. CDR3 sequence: CASSQTTSGRSYEQYF. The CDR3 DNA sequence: TGTGCCAGCAGTCAAACCACTAGCGGGAGGTCCTACGAGCAGTACTTC.